These 26 T cell receptor beta chains share one sample of origin, sequenced in a study of blood T cell repertoires in COVID-19. Sequenced by immunoSEQ multiplex PCR; TCRdb stores in-frame clones only, minus some. Among roughly 230,000 clones listed, about 90% were seen once. Material: peripheral blood. Every receptor here comes from an older woman with COVID-19, enrolled during active disease.

This clone was seen just once. The CDR3 DNA follows: TGTGCCAGCAGCCAGACATCGGGGGAGACCTACGAGCAGTACTTC. Protein: CASSQTSGETYEQYF. The chain joins TRBV14 to TRBJ2-7; tentatively, D is TRBD2 (6 bases). Germline V gene sequence: CDR1 SGHDN, CDR2 FVKESK. Trimming removed 3 bases from V and 2 bases from J, with 14 bases in between. The CDR3 totals 15 residues. Combining the CDR3 with reference TRBV14 and TRBJ2-7 gives the whole variable domain EAGVTQFPSHSVIEKGQTVTLRCDPISGHDNLYWYRRVMGKEIKFLLHFVKESKQDESGMPNNRFLAERTGGTYSTLKVQPAELEDSGVYFCASSQTSGETYEQYFGPGTRLTVT.

The rearrangement uses TRBV11-2 and TRBJ2-5; 8 bases line up with TRBD1. V dropped 8 bases and J dropped 7; count of bases not matched to a gene: 6. The CDR3 has 12 amino acids. Germline loops: CDR1 SGHAT, CDR2 FQNNGV. The CDR3 DNA reads TGTGCCAGCCATCCAGGGACAGGGACCCAGTACTTC. Translation gives CASHPGTGTQYF.

This chain uses TRBV5-4 with TRBJ1-2, with D possibly being TRBD1 (6 bases). The CDR3 runs to 13 residues. The germline V gene encodes CDR1 SGHNT and CDR2 YYREEE (reference sequence). Trimming took 4 bases from V and 8 from J, leaving 15 bases between them. In nucleotides, the CDR3 is TGTGCCAGCAGCAATCAGGGGTCGGGAGGCTACACCTTC. This gives the protein CASSNQGSGGYTF.

The genes are TRBV15 and TRBJ1-1; no clear D. This CDR3 contains 14 residues. V was pared by 0 bases and J by 0 bases, with 5 bases between. CDR1 LNHNV and CDR2 YYDKDF come from the germline V gene (reference sequence). In DNA form, the CDR3 reads TGTGCCACCAGCAGAGACAGAATGAACACTGAAGCTTTCTTT. Translating gives CATSRDRMNTEAFF.

V gene TRBV19 combines with J gene TRBJ1-6; D may be TRBD1 (6 bases). Trimming removed 5 bases at V and 3 bases at J, with 8 bases between. This CDR3 contains 14 residues. Germline V gene lookup returns CDR1 LNHDA and CDR2 SQIVND (reference sequence). The chain's CDR3 is CASSEGDYNSPLHF. The CDR3, as DNA: TGTGCCAGTAGTGAGGGGGACTATAATTCACCCCTCCACTTT. Supplemented by reference TRBV19 and TRBJ1-6, the full variable domain reads DGGITQSPKYLFRKEGQNVTLSCEQNLNHDAMYWYRQDPGQGLRLIYYSQIVNDFQKGDIAEGYSVSREKKESFPLTVTSAQKNPTAFYLCASSEGDYNSPLHFGNGTRLTVT.

This clone is a singleton in its sample. The chain joins TRBV7-6 to TRBJ2-3, with D perhaps matching TRBD1 (6 bases). Looked up from germline, CDR1 is SGHVS and CDR2 is FNYEAQ. The CDR3 totals 16 residues. V was trimmed by 2 bases and J by 2 bases, leaving 14 bases between them. The CDR3 DNA sequence: TGTGCCAGCAGCTTAAGACTACAGGGATACACAGATACGCAGTATTTT. It is translated as CASSLRLQGYTDTQYF.

The chain is built from TRBV15 and TRBJ2-5; tentative D call: TRBD2 (6 bases). The CDR3 is 14 amino acids. Germline values: CDR1 LNHNV, CDR2 YYDKDF (reference sequence). Trimming removed 4 bases from V and 5 bases from J, with 14 bases in between. CDR3 nucleotide sequence: TGTGCCACCAGCACGGGACTCCTCCGGGAGACCCAGTACTTC. The encoded protein is CATSTGLLRETQYF.

The V call is TRBV7-2, the J call TRBJ2-7; D is possibly TRBD2 (6 bases). The CDR3 consists of 15 residues. V gave up 1 base and J gave up 2 bases, with 12 bases separating them. Germline lookup yields CDR1 SGHTA and CDR2 FQGNSA. CDR3 sequence: CASSLGGGETYEQYF. The CDR3 coding sequence is TGTGCCAGCAGCTTAGGAGGAGGGGAGACCTACGAGCAGTACTTC.

The chain recombines TRBV5-1 with TRBJ1-3; the match to TRBD1 covers 7 bases. This CDR3 is built from 15 residues. V lost 2 bases to trimming and J lost 4 bases; unmatched junction nucleotides: 6. Germline V gene data show CDR1 as SGHRS and CDR2 as YFSETQ. CDR3 protein: CASSFGQATGNTIYF. CDR3 nucleotides: TGCGCCAGCAGCTTCGGACAGGCCACCGGAAACACCATATATTTT.

J is TRBJ2-1 and V is TRBV5-1; 7 positions agree with TRBD2. CDR1 and CDR2 from the germline V gene are SGHRS and YFSETQ. This CDR3 is 16 amino acids long. V dropped 0 bases and J dropped 8; count of bases not matched to a gene: 11. The CDR3 region has the DNA TGCGCCAGCAGCTTGGTGCGCGGACTAGGAACGTATGAGCAGTTCTTC. Amino acid sequence: CASSLVRGLGTYEQFF.

This clone was seen only a few times. This chain joins TRBV29-1 and TRBJ2-1; the D gene is possibly TRBD2 (7 bases). V lost 7 bases and J lost 4, with 14 bases in between. There are 13 residues in the CDR3. The germline V gene has CDR1 SQVTM and CDR2 ANQGSEA. CDR3: CSAGRGGYNEQFF. CDR3 nucleotides: TGCAGCGCTGGAAGGGGGGGGTACAATGAGCAGTTCTTC.

This chain links TRBV6-5 with TRBJ2-7, with 7 bases fitting TRBD1. The ends lost 9 bases at V and 0 bases at J; junction bases unmatched: 2. The CDR3 length is 12 residues. The V gene's germline CDR1 is MNHEY and CDR2 SVGAGI. The CDR3 nucleotides are TGTGCCAGTGACAGGGACTCCTACGAGCAGTACTTC. Encoded protein: CASDRDSYEQYF.

The gene calls are TRBV19 and TRBJ1-2, with D maybe TRBD1 (5 bases). The CDR3 covers 13 residues. Looked up from germline, CDR1 is LNHDA and CDR2 is SQIVND (reference sequence). Between the trimmed V and J ends, which lost 9 bases and 4 bases, there was a span of 15 bases. The CDR3 protein is CASKRGGFYGYTF. The CDR3, as DNA: TGTGCCAGCAAAAGGGGAGGGTTCTATGGCTACACCTTC.

The chain links TRBV5-6 to TRBJ1-2; 7 bases line up with TRBD1. Losses at the gene ends were 2 bases for V and 4 bases for J; bases not matched to a gene: 8. CDR3 size: 15 residues. Germline-derived CDR1 and CDR2 are SGHDT and YYEEEE. CDR3 DNA sequence: TGTGCCAGCAGCTTTGCCCCAGGGGGAACCTATGGCTACACCTTC. Translation: CASSFAPGGTYGYTF.

Written as DNA, the CDR3 is TGTGCCAGCAGTTACGGGTACAGGGGAAACACTGAAGCTTTCTTT. This translates into CASSYGYRGNTEAFF. The chain has TRBV6-5 and TRBJ1-1; 7 bases match TRBD1. Germline V lookup: CDR1 MNHEY, CDR2 SVGAGI. This CDR3 region has 15 residues. Trimming took 2 bases from V and 2 from J; bases not matched to a gene: 5.

The chain is built from TRBV19 and TRBJ2-4; TRBD1 aligns across 8 bases. This CDR3 is built from 14 residues. The V gene end was trimmed by 6 bases and the J gene end by 8 bases; junction bases not matched to a gene: 9. From germline, CDR1 is LNHDA and CDR2 SQIVND (reference sequence). This CDR3 reads CASSRTGSPYIQYF. CDR3 sequence (DNA): TGTGCCAGTAGCAGGACAGGGTCTCCTTACATTCAGTACTTC.

The chain employs TRBV20-1 and TRBJ1-4, with a tentative D call TRBD1 (6 bases). Trimming left V 5 bases short and J 7 bases short, with 14 bases between. CDR3 size: 13 residues. The germline CDR1 and CDR2 sequences are DFQATT and SNEGSKA (reference sequence). The CDR3: CSAGERGTEKLFF. In DNA, the CDR3 is TGCAGTGCTGGTGAGAGGGGGACTGAAAAACTGTTTTTT.

This clone appeared a few times. The CDR3 sequence: CASSLISYQPQHF. CDR3 nucleotides: TGTGCCAGCAGTTTGATCAGTTATCAGCCCCAGCATTTT. The chain uses TRBV12-3 or TRBV12-4 and TRBJ1-5, with D hard to call. The V end was cut by 3 bases, the J end by 5 bases, with 8 bases between. The CDR3 consists of 13 residues.

This chain connects TRBV6-1 to TRBJ1-5; TRBD1 aligns across 10 bases. This CDR3 has 17 residues. CDR1 and CDR2 from the germline V gene are MNHNS and SASEGT. J lost 2 bases, V lost 2 bases, and 6 bases had no gene match. In nucleotides, the CDR3 is TGTGCCAGCAGTGAATATGTCGGGACAGGGGGCAATCAGCCCCAGCATTTT. Its translation: CASSEYVGTGGNQPQHF.

The gene calls are TRBV5-4 and TRBJ2-1, with TRBD2 matching 13 bases. The germline V gene has CDR1 SGHNT and CDR2 YYREEE (reference sequence). V lost 1 base to trimming and J lost 9 bases; unmatched junction nucleotides: 4. CDR3 size: 15 residues. CDR3 sequence reads: CASSLTSGGASEQFF. The CDR3 DNA follows: TGTGCCAGCAGCTTGACTAGCGGGGGGGCTAGTGAGCAGTTCTTC.

This chain uses TRBV4-3 with TRBJ2-6, with D perhaps TRBD1 (6 bases). Trimming pared 0 bases from V and 2 bases from J, leaving 14 bases between. CDR1 LGHNA and CDR2 YSLEER come from the germline V gene. CDR3 length: 18 residues. In DNA form, the CDR3 reads TGCGCCAGCAGCCAAGATACGAGCCAGGGGACTGGGGCCAACGTCCTGACTTTC. Translated, it gives CASSQDTSQGTGANVLTF.

This clone was seen a handful of times. The CDR3 DNA reads TGTGCCAGCAGCCTAGAGACACCCAAAAATGCCTATGGCTACACCTTC. Translating gives CASSLETPKNAYGYTF. The rearrangement joins TRBV7-2 to TRBJ1-2, with D unclear. The CDR3 consists of 16 residues. V was cut by 5 bases and J by 4 bases, with 20 bases left in between. CDR1 and CDR2 (germline): SGHTA, FQGNSA.

This rearrangement joins TRBV7-2 to TRBJ2-6; perhaps TRBD1 as D (7 bases). Between the trimmed V and J ends, which lost 0 bases and 1 base, there was a span of 16 bases. CDR1 and CDR2 (germline): SGHTA, FQGNSA. CDR3 length: 19 residues. DNA for the CDR3: TGTGCCAGCAGCTTAGCCGGAGGGGGCTTTAGTTCTGGGGCCAACGTCCTGACTTTC. Translation: CASSLAGGGFSSGANVLTF.

The genes are TRBV5-4 and TRBJ1-2, with D maybe TRBD1 (5 bases). V lost 0 bases and J lost 6, with 18 bases in between. The CDR3 is 16 amino acids. Looked up from germline, CDR1 is SGHNT and CDR2 is YYREEE (reference sequence). Here the CDR3 DNA reads TGTGCCAGCAGCTTGGTTGGGGGGAGAGGCCTACATGGCTACACCTTC. Translation gives CASSLVGGRGLHGYTF.

The gene calls are TRBV6-5 and TRBJ2-7, with TRBD1 as a possible D gene (5 bases). V lost 2 bases, J lost 2 bases, and 10 bases lay in between. There are 14 residues in the CDR3. CDR1 is MNHEY, CDR2 SVGAGI, per germline. The CDR3, as DNA: TGTGCCAGCAGTTACGAAGGGGTAACCTACGAGCAGTACTTC. Translating gives CASSYEGVTYEQYF.

The chain has TRBV12-5 and TRBJ2-7, with a weak D call TRBD1 (5 bases). Trimming stripped 3 bases from V and 0 bases from J, with 15 bases between. CDR1 and CDR2 (germline): LGHNT, FRNRAP. The CDR3 is 16 residues long. Here the CDR3 DNA reads TGTGCTAGTGGTTTCCCCTCCGACAGCGTCTCCTACGAGCAGTACTTC. Protein sequence: CASGFPSDSVSYEQYF.